These T cell receptor beta chains were read from a single sample in a study of T cell repertoires in cytomegalovirus infection. From the reads, TCRdb called clonotypes with MiXCR, one entry per CDR3 protein. The repertoire holds fewer than 550,000 distinct CDR3 sequences, with around 10% as singletons. Sequencing was performed on PBMCs. The receptor set was obtained from a human donor in good health (CMV status not recorded). Some clones in this sample may be carry-over from other donors' samples. The CDR3 runs from the conserved cysteine through the conserved F or W. Fields, in order: CDR3 DNA, CDR3 protein, D gene, J gene, V gene, clone size. A D gene is named only where the DNA matches it firmly. Clone size is stated in some rows and not others, as once, few, many or a class when expanded.

TGTGCCAGCAGCACCCTAAGCGGAAGCTCCTACAATGAGCAGTTCTTC	CASSTLSGSSYNEQFF	.	TRBJ2-1	TRBV7-2	.
TGTGCCAGCAGTGATGACGTGGGGAGAGCCTACGAGCAGTACTTC	CASSDDVGRAYEQYF	.	TRBJ2-7	TRBV25-1	many
TGTGCCACATCAGAAGGCAGCGAGCCCCAGCATTTT	CATSEGSEPQHF	.	TRBJ1-5	TRBV2	many
TGCAGCGTTGCATCAGGGATTAAGGGTCAGCCCCAGCATTTT	CSVASGIKGQPQHF	.	TRBJ1-5	TRBV29-1	.
TGTGCCAGCAGTCAACCGGGACGGTCCTACGAGCAGTACTTC	CASSQPGRSYEQYF	.	TRBJ2-7	TRBV28	many
TGTGCCAGCAGCCAAGTAGCGTCGGCAGGGCCGATGATGAACACTGAAGCTTTCTTT	CASSQVASAGPMMNTEAFF	.	TRBJ1-1	TRBV3-1	.
TGCGCCAGCGGACCGGGACAGGGATCCTTCTACGAGCAGTACTTC	CASGPGQGSFYEQYF	TRBD1	TRBJ2-7	TRBV5-1	.
TGCGCCAGCAGCGGACGTCGGCGGGGGGGCTATGAGCAGTTCTTC	CASSGRRRGGYEQFF	TRBD2	TRBJ2-1	TRBV4-1	few
TGCGCCAGCAGTGAAGGCGGAGGTCTCTCCTACGAGCAGTACTTC	CASSEGGGLSYEQYF	.	TRBJ2-7	TRBV10-2	few
TGTGCCATCGGAGGTGGAGTAAACACCGGGGAGCTGTTTTTT	CAIGGGVNTGELFF	.	TRBJ2-2	TRBV10-3	many
TGCAGTGCCCATATAGGGGGTGGTCAGCCCCAGCATTTT	CSAHIGGGQPQHF	.	TRBJ1-5	TRBV20-1	many
TGTGCCAGCAGCGGACGGGACAGAGGGGATACGCAGTATTTT	CASSGRDRGDTQYF	TRBD1	TRBJ2-3	TRBV9	few
TGTGCCAGCAGTCCATGGGGGAGCAATCAGCCCCAGCATTTT	CASSPWGSNQPQHF	.	TRBJ1-5	TRBV27	many
TGTGCCAGCAGCTTAGGCGGGGAACGCACAGATACGCAGTATTTT	CASSLGGERTDTQYF	.	TRBJ2-3	TRBV12-3/TRBV12-4	many
TGTGCCAGCACGGGCACTAGGCGGTTAAACACCGGGGAGCTGTTTTTT	CASTGTRRLNTGELFF	.	TRBJ2-2	TRBV6-1	.
TGTGCCAGCAGTGATTGGAACCGGGAAGAGACCCAGTACTTC	CASSDWNREETQYF	.	TRBJ2-5	TRBV25-1	many
TGTGCCAGCAGCTTAGTGACCAGGATGGCAAATGAGCAGTTCTTC	CASSLVTRMANEQFF	.	TRBJ2-1	TRBV7-9	.
TGTGCCACCAGCAGAGGGGCGGGCGGGAGGGGATTAGAGACCCAGTACTTC	CATSRGAGGRGLETQYF	TRBD2	TRBJ2-5	TRBV15	.
TGTGCCAGCAGTTACGCAGGGGGCCTGAACACTGAAGCTTTCTTT	CASSYAGGLNTEAFF	TRBD1	TRBJ1-1	TRBV6-5	many
TGTGCCAGCAGCTTAGGAATGGAGTATAATTCACCCCTCCACTTT	CASSLGMEYNSPLHF	.	TRBJ1-6	TRBV11-1	many
TGTGCCAGCAGACCGGGCGGGACCCACCCCGGGGAGCTGTTTTTT	CASRPGGTHPGELFF	.	TRBJ2-2	TRBV19	.
TGTGCCAGCAGCCGCAAGGGACAGGGAATGGGCTACACCTTC	CASSRKGQGMGYTF	TRBD1	TRBJ1-2	TRBV7-9	many
TGCAGTGCTTTGAGCTACAATGAGCAGTTCTTC	CSALSYNEQFF	.	TRBJ2-1	TRBV20-1	many
TGCGCCAGCAGCTTGCAGCCGGGCACAGATACGCAGTATTTT	CASSLQPGTDTQYF	.	TRBJ2-3	TRBV5-1	.
TGTGCCAGCAGTGGGGATACGCAGTATTTT	CASSGDTQYF	.	TRBJ2-3	TRBV6-2/TRBV6-3	many
TGTGCCAGCAGTTACTCGACCACAGCCCCGGGCAGGGCCACAGATACGCAGTATTTT	CASSYSTTAPGRATDTQYF	.	TRBJ2-3	TRBV6-5	many
TGTGCCAGCAGCTTAGCGGGGACTAGCGGTGCCCACGAGCAGTACTTC	CASSLAGTSGAHEQYF	TRBD2	TRBJ2-7	TRBV7-6	many
TGTGCCAGCAGTTTCGGGGCTGGGGCCAACGTCCTGACTTTC	CASSFGAGANVLTF	.	TRBJ2-6	TRBV28	few
TGTGCCAGCAGTTACGAACCCCGCGGAAGCCCCACAGATACGCAGTATTTT	CASSYEPRGSPTDTQYF	.	TRBJ2-3	TRBV6-6	many
TGTGCCAGCAGTGAAGCGTTGGGGGAGCAGTACTTC	CASSEALGEQYF	.	TRBJ2-7	TRBV6-1	many
TGTGCCAGCACGAGGGGGAACACTGAAGCTTTCTTT	CASTRGNTEAFF	.	TRBJ1-1	TRBV2	.
TGTGCCAGCAGTTTAGGTGACAGTTTTGAAGCTTTCTTT	CASSLGDSFEAFF	.	TRBJ1-1	TRBV27	.
TGTGCCAGCAGGGAGACTAGCGGGAGTGCCGGGGAGCTGTTTTTT	CASRETSGSAGELFF	TRBD2	TRBJ2-2	TRBV6-1	many
TGTGCCACCAGTGATGGCTCCTATAATTCACCCCTCCACTTT	CATSDGSYNSPLHF	.	TRBJ1-6	TRBV24-1	few
TGTGCCAGCAGTCTCGGACATGGAGGAGCTTTCTTT	CASSLGHGGAFF	.	TRBJ1-1	TRBV12-3/TRBV12-4	once
TGCAGTGCTAGAGATGCGAGGGAGACCCAGTACTTC	CSARDARETQYF	.	TRBJ2-5	TRBV20-1	few
TGCAGTGCCGGTGATCCGGGGGAAGCTTTCTTT	CSAGDPGEAFF	.	TRBJ1-1	TRBV20-1	.
TGTGCCAGCAGCTTTCTGGGACAGGTAGCCGTAAATGAGCAGTTCTTC	CASSFLGQVAVNEQFF	TRBD1	TRBJ2-1	TRBV7-2	many
TGTGCCAGCAGCTTGGAAGAGAGAACAGATACGCAGTATTTT	CASSLEERTDTQYF	.	TRBJ2-3	TRBV5-4	.
TGCAGTGCTAGCGAGGGGGGACAGGGGGTAGATACGCAGTATTTT	CSASEGGQGVDTQYF	TRBD1	TRBJ2-3	TRBV20-1	many
TGCAGTGCTTCAGATTCCGGGACAGGATCCTACGAGCAGTACTTC	CSASDSGTGSYEQYF	TRBD1	TRBJ2-7	TRBV20-1	few
TGTGCCAGCAGTTTGGGGGACCAATACAGAGGAGGGGAGCTGTTTTTT	CASSLGDQYRGGELFF	.	TRBJ2-2	TRBV28	many
TGTGCCACCAGCAGCCGCGGGTTTGGGGACACCATATATTTT	CATSSRGFGDTIYF	.	TRBJ1-3	TRBV15	few
TGTGCTAGTGGTTTGGTCTCCGGGCCCTACGGGAAGCCCCGGCATTTT	CASGLVSGPYGKPRHF	.	TRBJ1-5	TRBV12-5	.
TGTGCCAGCAACATCCAGGGGCCTGAGGCTAGCGGGATTTTCGATGAGCAGTTCTTC	CASNIQGPEASGIFDEQFF	TRBD2	TRBJ2-1	TRBV28	.
TGCGCCAGCAGCTTGGGAGGGGCTCGGGACAATGAGCAGTTCTTC	CASSLGGARDNEQFF	.	TRBJ2-1	TRBV5-1	.
TGTGCCAGCAGCCTATCGGGGGCTGGGGGAAAGACCCAGTACTTC	CASSLSGAGGKTQYF	.	TRBJ2-5	TRBV7-8	many
TGTGCCAGCAGTGAAATGGTCGGGGCGAGTGACACCATATATTTT	CASSEMVGASDTIYF	.	TRBJ1-3	TRBV6-1	many